This TCR beta chain was identified during a study of blood T cell repertoires in COVID-19. TCRdb keeps only in-frame clones here, not all; method: immunoSEQ multiplex PCR. The sample yields some 70,000 clones, more than 75% seen once. Trimming took off 3 bases at V and 0 bases at J, with 5 bases between the two ends. The germline V gene encodes CDR1 LGHDT and CDR2 YNNKEL (reference sequence). The CDR3 has 14 amino acids. This receptor was identified in a man aged 50 to 59 with active COVID-19. The V gene is TRBV3-1 (or the pseudogene TRBV3-2), the J gene TRBJ1-4; a weak D match, TRBD1 (5 bases). The sequencing sample was made of peripheral blood. CDR3 region: CASSHRATNEKLFF. The CDR3 region has the DNA TGTGCCAGCAGCCACAGGGCAACTAATGAAAAACTGTTTTTT.